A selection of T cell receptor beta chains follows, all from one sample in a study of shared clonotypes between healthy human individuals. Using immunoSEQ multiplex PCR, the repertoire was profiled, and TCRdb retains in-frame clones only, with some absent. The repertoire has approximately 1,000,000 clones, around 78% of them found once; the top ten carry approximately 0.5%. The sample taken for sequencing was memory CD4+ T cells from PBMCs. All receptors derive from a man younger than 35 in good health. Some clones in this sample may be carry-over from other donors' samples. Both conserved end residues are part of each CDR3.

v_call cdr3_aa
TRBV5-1 CASRPAPGGEKLFF
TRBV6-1 CASSPHRDPNYGYTF
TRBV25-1 CASSEGLAAQETQYF
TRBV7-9 CASSLSGGLHTDTQYF
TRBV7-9 CASSQGQGEPRAFF
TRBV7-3 CASSSGLAEDTQYF
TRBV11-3 CASSSHGLAGNTGELFF
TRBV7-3 CASSLGGSNPGSYNEQFF
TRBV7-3 CASSLNRGTGELFF
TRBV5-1 CASRGQGRHTIYF
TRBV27 CASRTSRGRNYGYTF
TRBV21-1 CASTDIGGTEAFF
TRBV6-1 CASSDSGGPGELFF
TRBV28 CASSRNYGYTF
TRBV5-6 CASSKPGPKTGELFF
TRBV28 CASSPVVGAGYTF
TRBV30 CAWNVQTGSEAFF
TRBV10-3 CATQGTSGSPGELFF
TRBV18 CASSRAGGGTDTQYF
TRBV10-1 CASSPWDSSYEQYF
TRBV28 CASTLIQNYGYTF
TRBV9 CASSSSLAGAQDTQYF
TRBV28 CASSLTPRRRMNTEAFF
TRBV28 CASSQGDERYGYTF
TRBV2 CARTRSTAPDTQYF
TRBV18 CASSPLNVGLAGSGELFF
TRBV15 CATSRSQGSNQPQHF
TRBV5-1 CASSVHRGQAFF
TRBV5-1 CASSWGSRWRNTEAFF
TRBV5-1 CASSTIGLYNEQFF
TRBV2 CASSEVAVEGGYTF
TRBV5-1 CASSKQGGNTEAFF
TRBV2 CASSRQGADDEQYF
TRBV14 CASSQYEDQPQHF
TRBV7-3 CASSTSVNTEAFF
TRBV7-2 CASSLEGRGSSYNEQFF
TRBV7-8 CASSSKGTSGRGLLYEQYF
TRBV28 CASNSGSDWEQYF
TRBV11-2 CASSAGGWQYF